The 17 T cell receptor beta chains in this list originate from one sample, sequenced in a study of control samples from healthy donors and cancer patients. TCRdb's table, derived via immunoSEQ multiplex PCR, lists solely in-frame clones and lacks some. The table lists more than 140,000 clones, more than 80% of them singletons, with approximately 7% in the top ten. The sample was blood. The receptors originated from a man between 18 and 29 years old in good health.

The chain uses TRBV18 and TRBJ1-2; a weak D match, TRBD1 (6 bases). Germline CDR1 is KGHSH and CDR2 is LQKENI. V gave up 3 bases and J gave up 5 bases, with 19 bases separating them. This CDR3 is built from 16 residues. The CDR3 sequence is CASSPTDTRGLYGYTF. CDR3 bases: TGTGCCAGCTCACCTACTGACACCCGGGGGCTTTATGGCTACACCTTC.

The J gene is TRBJ1-1, the V gene TRBV7-8, with 9 positions matching TRBD1. The CDR3 is 15 residues long. J gave up 6 bases and V 5 bases, and 10 bases lay outside the gene matches. CDR1 is SGHVS and CDR2 is FQNEAQ in the germline V gene. This CDR3 is CASSARTGELAEAFF. CDR3 bases: TGTGCCAGCAGCGCCCGGACAGGGGAATTGGCTGAAGCTTTCTTT.

This chain joins TRBV27 and TRBJ2-1, with 7 bases aligning to TRBD2. J was trimmed by 9 bases and V by 5 bases; bases with no gene match: 10. This CDR3 is built from 14 residues. CDR1 and CDR2 from the germline V gene are MNHEY and SMNVEV (reference sequence). The CDR3 coding sequence is TGTGCCAGCAGTGCCGGGGGGTCGGGCGGTGAGCAGTTCTTC. Protein: CASSAGGSGGEQFF.

The chain is built from TRBV6-1 and TRBJ2-6; no clear D. CDR3 length equals 16 residues. V lost 2 bases and J lost 6, with 14 bases in between. CDR1 MNHNS and CDR2 SASEGT come from the germline V gene. CDR3 loop: CASSEFTHRSANVLTF. CDR3 DNA: TGTGCCAGCAGTGAATTTACCCATCGGTCGGCCAACGTCCTGACTTTC.

The chain carries TRBV5-1 and TRBJ2-3; the D is unclear. The CDR3 runs to 12 residues. Germline V gene lookup returns CDR1 SGHRS and CDR2 YFSETQ. The V end was cut by 3 bases, the J end by 3 bases, with 5 bases between. The CDR3, as DNA: TGCGCCAGCAGCTCCTTTACAGATACGCAGTATTTT. Translation: CASSSFTDTQYF.

This rearrangement joins TRBV29-1 to TRBJ1-5; possible D gene TRBD1, 5 bases. The CDR3 consists of 13 residues. Trimming stripped 3 bases from V and 4 bases from J, with 10 bases between. Germline CDR1 is SQVTM and CDR2 is ANQGSEA. The CDR3 is CSVDAGGNQPQHF. CDR3 nucleotides: TGCAGCGTTGATGCCGGGGGTAATCAGCCCCAGCATTTT.

The chain combines TRBV11-2 with TRBJ1-6; D gene unclear. The CDR3 consists of 12 residues. In germline, CDR1 is SGHAT, CDR2 FQNNGV. Trimming left V 5 bases short and J 8 bases short, with 7 bases between. DNA for the CDR3: TGTGCCAGCAGCCTACAGTATTCACCCCTCCACTTT. Protein sequence: CASSLQYSPLHF.

The chain has TRBV6-6 and TRBJ1-5; D is unresolved. The germline gives CDR1 MNHNY, CDR2 SVGAGI (reference sequence). With 0 bases removed from V and 7 bases from J, the gap between germline ends came to 10 bases. This CDR3 has 14 amino acids. As DNA, the CDR3 is TGTGCCAGCAGTTACTCGGGTTTCGGCCAGCCCCAGCATTTT. Amino acids: CASSYSGFGQPQHF.

This chain joins TRBV2 and TRBJ1-3; D gene unclear. This CDR3 is 14 amino acids long. The ends were cut back, 7 bases at V and 2 bases at J, with 12 bases in the middle. CDR1 is SNHLY, CDR2 FYNNEI, per germline. Here the CDR3 DNA reads TGTGCCAGCACTCAGGACGGTACTGGAAACACCATATATTTT. The encoded protein is CASTQDGTGNTIYF.

The chain links TRBV12-3 or TRBV12-4 to TRBJ2-2; D gene unclear. The CDR3 loop spans 13 amino acids. The V end was cut by 6 bases, the J end by 2 bases, with 7 bases between. The DNA for the CDR3 is TGTGCCAGCAGCCGACACAACACCGGGGAGCTGTTTTTT. Protein product: CASSRHNTGELFF.

The V gene is TRBV11-2, the J gene TRBJ2-5, with a weak D call TRBD1 (5 bases). The CDR3 consists of 15 residues. V shed 1 base and J shed 5 bases, with 14 bases lying between them. The germline V gene has CDR1 SGHAT and CDR2 FQNNGV. As DNA, the CDR3 is TGTGCCAGCAGCTTAGGTGATGCAGGGTGGGAGACCCAGTACTTC. Amino acid sequence: CASSLGDAGWETQYF.

The chain employs TRBV28 and TRBJ2-5, with 7 nucleotides matching TRBD2. CDR3 length: 15 residues. Germline V CDR1 and CDR2: MDHEN, SYDVKM. The V and J ends lost 6 bases and 5 bases, in that order; junction bases with no gene match: 12. CDR3 in amino acids: CASSPISGGRETQYF. The CDR3 region has the DNA TGTGCCAGCAGCCCGATCTCGGGGGGACGGGAGACCCAGTACTTC.

This chain links TRBV20-1 with TRBJ1-1; D is unclear. Germline values: CDR1 DFQATT, CDR2 SNEGSKA (reference sequence). Trimming removed 3 bases at V and 7 bases at J, with 9 bases between. This CDR3 spans 11 amino acids. In DNA, the CDR3 is TGCAGTGCTAGTAGGACGGGTGAAGCTTTCTTT. It translates to CSASRTGEAFF.

The chain recombines TRBV5-1 with TRBJ1-6, with TRBD1 matching over 7 bases. This CDR3 comprises 15 residues. Germline trimming cut 4 bases from V and 7 bases from J; bases unmatched to any gene: 8. Germline-derived CDR1 and CDR2 are SGHRS and YFSETQ. The CDR3 region is CASSPGQNLNSPLHF. CDR3 nucleotides: TGCGCCAGCAGCCCGGGACAGAACTTAAATTCACCCCTCCACTTT.

The chain has TRBV5-1 and TRBJ1-3; 7 bases are shared with TRBD1. There are 15 residues in the CDR3. Trimming removed 4 bases from V and 2 bases from J; junction bases left unmatched: 6. Germline V CDR1 and CDR2: SGHRS, YFSETQ. CDR3 DNA sequence: TGCGCCAGCAGCGTCACCGGGACAGCTGGAAACACCATATATTTT. This gives the protein CASSVTGTAGNTIYF.

The DNA of the CDR3 is TGTGCCAGCAGCTTTGCTGGGGGAGGCACTGAAGCTTTCTTT. As protein: CASSFAGGGTEAFF. The J gene is TRBJ1-1, the V gene TRBV7-8; TRBD1 is a possible D gene (5 bases). V lost 3 bases, J lost 4 bases, and 12 bases lay in between. Germline V lookup: CDR1 SGHVS, CDR2 FQNEAQ. This CDR3 region has 14 residues.

V gene TRBV19 combines with J gene TRBJ1-5; possibly TRBD1 for D (5 bases). The germline gives CDR1 LNHDA, CDR2 SQIVND (reference sequence). Deletions cut 6 bases from V and 6 bases from J, with 18 bases between. The CDR3 has 15 residues. CDR3 loop: CASRTSSRAGQPQHF. The CDR3 bases are TGTGCCAGTAGGACCTCCAGCAGGGCGGGTCAGCCCCAGCATTTT.